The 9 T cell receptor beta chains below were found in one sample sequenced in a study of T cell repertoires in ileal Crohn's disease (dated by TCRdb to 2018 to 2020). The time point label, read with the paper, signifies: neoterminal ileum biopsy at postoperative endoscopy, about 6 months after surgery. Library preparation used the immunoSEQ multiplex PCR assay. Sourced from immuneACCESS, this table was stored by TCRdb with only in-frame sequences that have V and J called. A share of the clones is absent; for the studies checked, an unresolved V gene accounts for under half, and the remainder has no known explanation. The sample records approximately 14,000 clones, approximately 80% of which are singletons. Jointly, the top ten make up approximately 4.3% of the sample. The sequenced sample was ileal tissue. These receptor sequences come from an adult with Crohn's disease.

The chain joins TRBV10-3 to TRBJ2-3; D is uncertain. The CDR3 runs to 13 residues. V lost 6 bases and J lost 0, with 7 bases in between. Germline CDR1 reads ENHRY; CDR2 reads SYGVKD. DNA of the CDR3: TGTGCCATCAGAGGCCAAAGCACAGATACGCAGTATTTT. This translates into CAIRGQSTDTQYF.

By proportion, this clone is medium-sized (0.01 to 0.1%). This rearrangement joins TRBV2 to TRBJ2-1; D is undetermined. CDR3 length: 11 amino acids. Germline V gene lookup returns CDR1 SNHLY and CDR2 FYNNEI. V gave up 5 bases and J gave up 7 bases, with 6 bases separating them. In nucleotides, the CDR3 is TGTGCCAGCAGTAACGGGAATGAGCAGTTCTTC. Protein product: CASSNGNEQFF.

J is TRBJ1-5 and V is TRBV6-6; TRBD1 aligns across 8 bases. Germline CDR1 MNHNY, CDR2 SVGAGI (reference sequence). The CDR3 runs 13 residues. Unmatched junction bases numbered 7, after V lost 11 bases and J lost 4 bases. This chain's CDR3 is CAASDRENQPQHF. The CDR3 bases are TGTGCCGCTTCGGACAGGGAAAATCAGCCCCAGCATTTT.

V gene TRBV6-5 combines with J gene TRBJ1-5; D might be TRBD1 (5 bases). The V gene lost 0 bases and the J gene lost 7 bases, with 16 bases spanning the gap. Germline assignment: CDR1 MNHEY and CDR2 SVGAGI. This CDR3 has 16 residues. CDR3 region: CASSYSAPGRGQPQHF. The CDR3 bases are TGTGCCAGCAGTTACTCGGCCCCAGGGCGAGGCCAGCCCCAGCATTTT.

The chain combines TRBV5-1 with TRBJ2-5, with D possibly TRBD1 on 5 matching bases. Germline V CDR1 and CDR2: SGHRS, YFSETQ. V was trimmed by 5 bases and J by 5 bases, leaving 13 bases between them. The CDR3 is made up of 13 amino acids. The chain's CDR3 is CASSGASGETQYF. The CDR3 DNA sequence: TGCGCCAGCAGTGGGGCGTCCGGGGAGACCCAGTACTTC.

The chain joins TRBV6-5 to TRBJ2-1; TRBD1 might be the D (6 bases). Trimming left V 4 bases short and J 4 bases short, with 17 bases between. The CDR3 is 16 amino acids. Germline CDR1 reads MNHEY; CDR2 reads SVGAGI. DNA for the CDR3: TGTGCCAGCAGTTCGCGACTACAGGGAGCTTACAATGAGCAGTTCTTC. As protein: CASSSRLQGAYNEQFF.

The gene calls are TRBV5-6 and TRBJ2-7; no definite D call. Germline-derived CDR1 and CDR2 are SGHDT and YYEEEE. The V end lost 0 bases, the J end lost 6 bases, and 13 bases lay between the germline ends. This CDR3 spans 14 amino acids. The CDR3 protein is CASSLGPGGSEQYF. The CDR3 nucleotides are TGTGCCAGCAGCTTGGGACCTGGCGGATCCGAGCAGTACTTC.

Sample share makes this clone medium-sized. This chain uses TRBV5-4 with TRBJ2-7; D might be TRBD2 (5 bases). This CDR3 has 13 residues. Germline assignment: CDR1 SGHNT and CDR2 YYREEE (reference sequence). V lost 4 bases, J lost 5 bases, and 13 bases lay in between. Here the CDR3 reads CASSNLASHEQYF. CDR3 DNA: TGTGCCAGCAGCAATCTAGCTTCCCACGAGCAGTACTTC.

The CDR3, as DNA: TGTGCCAGCAGTTTATGGGGGGCGGCCGGGGAGCTGTTTTTT. This encodes CASSLWGAAGELFF. The chain uses TRBV27 and TRBJ2-2; D is perhaps TRBD1 or TRBD2 (6 bases each). There are 14 residues in the CDR3. Looked up from germline, CDR1 is MNHEY and CDR2 is SMNVEV (reference sequence). The germline V and J ends were trimmed by 1 base and 6 bases, with 9 bases remaining between them.